The 10 T cell receptor beta chains listed next were all sequenced from one sample in a study of T cell responses to AZD1222 COVID-19 vaccine (dated by TCRdb to about 2021). Per the publication, the time point label means: baseline before first vaccination. The library was produced with the immunoSEQ multiplex PCR assay. TCRdb obtained this table from immuneACCESS and retained in-frame rearrangements with V and J assigned. These tables miss some clones; where compared with another copy, unresolved V genes account for less than half of the shortfall, and the remainder is unexplained. The sample profile shows 200,000 to 300,000 clones; approximately 93% of them were found once. Together, the top ten hold less than 0.6% of the sample. The specimen was peripheral blood, collected on day 0 of AZD1222 vaccination. These receptors all stem from an adult in good health.

The chain couples TRBV2 to TRBJ1-2; a weak D match, TRBD1 (5 bases). CDR1 SNHLY and CDR2 FYNNEI come from the germline V gene. Deletions cut 8 bases from V and 4 bases from J, with 11 bases between. CDR3 length: 12 residues. This chain's CDR3 is CASSQGGYGYTF. DNA of the CDR3: TGTGCCAGCTCCCAGGGCGGCTATGGCTACACCTTC.

V and J are TRBV20-1 and TRBJ2-7; 7 bases agree with TRBD1. The germline V gene encodes CDR1 DFQATT and CDR2 SNEGSKA (reference sequence). This CDR3 spans 11 amino acids. CDR3 DNA: TGCAGGGCACAACAGGGGAACGAGCAGTACTTC. This codes for CRAQQGNEQYF.

As to this clone: The sample carries other DNA sequences with the same CDR3. The chain has TRBV5-1 and TRBJ1-1, with D possibly TRBD1 on 5 matching bases. The CDR3 contains 12 residues. The germline V gene encodes CDR1 SGHRS and CDR2 YFSETQ. V was cut by 2 bases and J by 4 bases, with 6 bases left in between. The CDR3 protein is CASSFRGTEAFF. CDR3 nucleotides: TGCGCCAGCAGCTTTAGGGGCACTGAAGCTTTCTTT.

The chain carries TRBV5-8 and TRBJ2-7; D call uncertain. Germline CDR1 and CDR2: SGHTS and YDEGEE. Trimming took 2 bases from V and 7 from J, leaving 13 bases between them. This CDR3 has 13 amino acids. The CDR3 DNA reads as TGTGCCAGCAGCTTTTCCGGAGACGGGGAGCAGTACTTC. Translation gives CASSFSGDGEQYF.

V usage is TRBV5-6 and J usage is TRBJ2-7; TRBD2 agrees at 13 bases. Looked up from germline, CDR1 is SGHDT and CDR2 is YYEEEE. The CDR3 has 17 amino acids. J gave up 6 bases and V 4 bases, and 13 bases lay outside the gene matches. CDR3 residues: CASSLRTSGSRLREQYF. The CDR3 DNA is TGTGCCAGCAGCCTCAGGACTAGCGGGAGTAGGTTGCGCGAGCAGTACTTC.

The CDR3 sequence: CASRTTGGGSPLHF. DNA for the CDR3: TGTGCCAGCAGGACAACAGGGGGTGGGTCACCCCTCCACTTT. This chain joins TRBV2 and TRBJ1-6, with 8 bases identical to TRBD1. CDR3 length: 14 residues. Germline trimming cut 6 bases from V and 10 bases from J; bases unmatched to any gene: 8. The germline CDR1 and CDR2 sequences are SNHLY and FYNNEI.

The chain couples TRBV24-1 to TRBJ2-1; 8 positions match TRBD2. The V gene end was trimmed by 4 bases and the J gene end by 1 base; junction bases not matched to a gene: 8. CDR1 and CDR2 (germline): KGHDR, SFDVKD. The CDR3 contains 17 residues. The CDR3 coding sequence is TGTGCCACCAGTGACCGTAAGCGGGGGCCTTCCTACAATGAGCAGTTCTTC. Encoded protein: CATSDRKRGPSYNEQFF.

The chain's CDR3 is CASSRDLRGGGSEQFF. CDR3 nucleotides: TGTGCCAGCAGTAGGGACCTCAGGGGCGGGGGAAGTGAGCAGTTCTTC. The V gene is TRBV6-2 or TRBV6-3, the J gene TRBJ2-1, with D possibly TRBD2 on 7 matching bases. CDR3 length: 16 amino acids. The germline gives CDR1 MNHEY, CDR2 SVGEGT. V gave up 5 bases and J gave up 9 bases, with 23 bases separating them.

The V call is TRBV3-1 (or the pseudogene TRBV3-2), the J call TRBJ1-1, with D possibly TRBD1 on 5 matching bases. V was shortened by 0 bases and J by 5 bases, with 10 bases between the two germline ends. Germline V lookup: CDR1 LGHDT, CDR2 YNNKEL (reference sequence). This CDR3 is built from 14 residues. This CDR3 is CASSQERGRTEAFF. Here the CDR3 DNA reads TGTGCCAGCAGCCAAGAGAGGGGCCGTACTGAAGCTTTCTTT.

The chain combines TRBV28 with TRBJ2-1; TRBD1 aligns across 11 bases. V was clipped by 6 bases and J by 8 bases; unmatched bases: 9. Germline-derived CDR1 and CDR2 are MDHEN and SYDVKM. CDR3 size: 15 residues. CDR3 bases: TGTGCCAGCAGCTCCGGACAGGGGGCGGGCCATGAGCAGTTCTTC. Amino acids: CASSSGQGAGHEQFF.